The following is a T cell receptor (beta chain) sequence with its context. This entry belongs to a study of shared clonotypes between healthy human individuals. Repertoires were generated with immunoSEQ multiplex PCR, while TCRdb's copy carries only in-frame clones and drops some. The table has about 2.4 million clones, roughly 93% seen once. V lost 1 base, J lost 1 base, and 23 bases lay in between. The CDR3 is 19 residues long. Germline lookup yields CDR1 LGHNA and CDR2 YNFKEQ. The origin of this receptor is a man between 18 and 29 years old in good health. Some clones in this sample may be carry-over from other donors' samples. Specimen: naive CD4+ T cells from PBMCs. The subset here: CD45RA+ positively selected. The chain is built from TRBV4-2 and TRBJ2-7, with D possibly called TRBD1 or TRBD2 (6 bases each). Written as DNA, the CDR3 is TGTGCCAGCAGCCAAGGTGGCAGGGGAGGAAGAGTAGGGTCCTACGAGCAGTACTTC. As protein: CASSQGGRGGRVGSYEQYF.